The clone carrying this TCR beta chain occurred a few times. Its antigen remains unidentified. CDR3 size: 17 residues. Trimming left V 4 bases short and J 0 bases short, with 16 bases between. Looked up from germline, CDR1 is MNHNS and CDR2 is SASEGT. Antigen-specific CD4+ T cells expanded by the ViraFEST assay with viral peptide pools were then sequenced. Scientists isolated CD4+ T cells after an approximately 10-day culture period ended. This individual tested PCR-positive for SARS-CoV-2 infection between March and December 2020. This sample was included in a study of vaccination effects on CD4 cells after COVID-19. The table came from immunoSEQ multiplex PCR; TCRdb's copy has only in-frame clones and leaves some out. The sample consists of about 25,000 clones, roughly four fifths of them appearing once.

The sequence was obtained from a human donor who had a prior SARS-CoV-2 infection. The starting material was CD4+ T cells from PBMCs cultured with SARS-CoV-2 spike peptides, obtained before COVID-19 vaccination. This chain links TRBV6-1 with TRBJ1-3, with a weak D call TRBD1 (5 bases). The chain's CDR3 is CASSVSAGGTSGNTIYF. In DNA, the CDR3 is TGTGCCAGCAGTGTAAGCGCCGGGGGTACCTCTGGAAACACCATATATTTT.